The 5 T cell receptor beta chains given below trace back to one sample, sequenced in a study of Graves' ophthalmopathy and Graves' hyperthyroidism. RNA transcripts served as template for amplifying TCR beta CDR3 sequences. First-round RT-PCR used HTBI primers; second-round multiplex PCR followed. TCRdb recomputed calls from the multiplex PCR reads with MiXCR, one row per CDR3 protein. The profile shows about 1.2 million distinct CDR3 sequences, roughly two fifths of them singletons. Input material: peripheral blood or thyroid tissue (not recorded which). All receptors come from an adult man with Graves' hyperthyroidism.

This clonotype has a count of ten or more. This chain connects TRBV4-1 to TRBJ1-5; D might be TRBD1 (6 bases). CDR1 is MGHRA, CDR2 YSYEKL, per germline. V dropped 0 bases and J dropped 6 bases, with 15 bases sitting between them. The CDR3 consists of 16 residues. The CDR3 region has the DNA TGCGCCAGCAGCCAAGAAGGGGGACGCCCCCGTCAGCCCCAGCATTTT. Its translation is CASSQEGGRPRQPQHF.

The J gene is TRBJ2-1, the V gene TRBV29-1, with no clear D. Germline V gene lookup returns CDR1 SQVTM and CDR2 ANQGSEA. This CDR3 is 11 amino acids long. Trimming took 3 bases from V and 6 from J, leaving 6 bases between them. The CDR3 spells CSVEGINEQFF. The CDR3 DNA reads TGCAGCGTTGAGGGAATCAATGAGCAGTTCTTC.

V is TRBV20-1 and J is TRBJ1-5; the D gene is possibly TRBD1 (6 bases). The CDR3 totals 14 residues. The V and J ends lost 3 bases and 1 base respectively, with 10 bases between them. The V gene's germline CDR1 is DFQATT and CDR2 SNEGSKA (reference sequence). The CDR3 reads CSASQQGSNQPQHF. The CDR3 bases are TGCAGTGCTAGCCAACAGGGAAGCAATCAGCCCCAGCATTTT.

There are a few counts of this clonotype. The CDR3 does not close with the conserved phenylalanine or tryptophan, likely indicating a read error. The chain uses TRBV7-2 and TRBJ1-6; the D gene is possibly TRBD1 (6 bases). Trimming cost V 3 bases and J 7 bases, with 16 bases left between them. Germline V gene data show CDR1 as SGHTA and CDR2 as FQGNSA. The CDR3 runs to 16 residues. CDR3 sequence reads: CASSFRTEDPNSPLHL. In DNA, the CDR3 is TGTGCCAGCAGCTTCCGGACAGAGGATCCCAATTCACCCCTCCACCTT.

The chain employs TRBV10-3 and TRBJ2-7; no reliable D call. The V end was cut by 3 bases, the J end by 9 bases, with 18 bases between. Germline values: CDR1 ENHRY, CDR2 SYGVKD. This CDR3 is built from 14 residues. DNA for the CDR3: TGTGCCATCAGTGATCTTCTAACCAGAGATACGCAGTACTTC. It codes for CAISDLLTRDTQYF.